One sample yielded the 30 T cell receptor beta chains listed below, sequenced in a study of cytomegalovirus exposure and HLA in healthy donors. PCR was performed using 60 Vbeta and 13 Jbeta primers. Some clones are missing from TCRdb's copy, which holds only in-frame ones; the method was immunoSEQ multiplex PCR. Of roughly 170,000 clones listed, roughly 85% are singletons. Material: PBMCs. These receptor sequences come from a young man in good health and CMV-seronegative.

This sequence joins TRBV19 and TRBJ2-7, with 10 positions matching TRBD1. With 3 bases clipped from V and 2 bases from J, the junction kept 1 base outside the gene matches. The CDR3 is 14 residues long. CDR1 and CDR2 from the germline V gene are LNHDA and SQIVND (reference sequence). In nucleotides, the CDR3 is TGTGCCAGTAGTATCGGGACAGGGGCCTACGAGCAGTACTTC. Translation: CASSIGTGAYEQYF. The whole variable domain, remainder taken from reference TRBV19 and TRBJ2-7, is DGGITQSPKYLFRKEGQNVTLSCEQNLNHDAMYWYRQDPGQGLRLIYYSQIVNDFQKGDIAEGYSVSREKKESFPLTVTSAQKNPTAFYLCASSIGTGAYEQYFGPGTRLTVT.

This chain links TRBV5-1 with TRBJ2-3, with TRBD2 identical over 8 bases. The V gene's germline CDR1 is SGHRS and CDR2 YFSETQ. Trimming removed 2 bases from V and 2 bases from J; junction bases left unmatched: 7. The CDR3 is 16 amino acids. The chain's CDR3 is CASSFTGGGYTDTQYF. CDR3 DNA: TGCGCCAGCAGCTTTACTGGCGGGGGGTACACAGATACGCAGTATTTT.

The chain joins TRBV6-4 to TRBJ2-2; a possible D gene is TRBD1 (6 bases). The CDR3 runs 14 residues. Germline V gives CDR1 MRHNA, CDR2 SNTAGT. The V end was cut by 6 bases, the J end by 0 bases, with 8 bases between. The CDR3 here is CASRGQTNTGELFF. The CDR3, as DNA: TGTGCCAGCAGAGGACAGACGAACACCGGGGAGCTGTTTTTT.

V gene TRBV7-9 combines with J gene TRBJ2-6; 7 nucleotides agree with TRBD1. V lost 7 bases, J lost 0 bases, and 9 bases stayed unmatched. The CDR3 has 17 amino acids. Germline lookup yields CDR1 SEHNR and CDR2 FQNEAQ (reference sequence). CDR3 protein: CASILTGSPSGANVLTF. The CDR3 DNA follows: TGTGCCAGCATCCTGACAGGGTCCCCCTCTGGGGCCAACGTCCTGACTTTC.

The rearrangement joins TRBV7-6 to TRBJ2-7, with 8 nucleotides matching TRBD1. Germline V CDR1 and CDR2: SGHVS, FNYEAQ. The CDR3 covers 17 residues. V lost 5 bases to trimming and J lost 7 bases; unmatched junction nucleotides: 19. CDR3 residues: CASSDRRRTGSMEEQYF. The DNA of the CDR3 is TGTGCCAGCAGCGATCGCCGCAGGACAGGGTCGATGGAGGAGCAGTACTTC.

About this clone: A read error may produce the germline difference seen at one junction end. The gene calls are TRBV7-9 and TRBJ2-7; D not resolved. This CDR3 has 12 residues. Looked up from germline, CDR1 is SEHNR and CDR2 is FQNEAQ (reference sequence). The CDR3 nucleotides read TGTTCCAGCAGCTTGTCCCTTTACGAGCAGTACTTC. As protein: CSSSLSLYEQYF.

The rearrangement uses TRBV27 and TRBJ2-7; 7 bases match TRBD2. The germline V gene encodes CDR1 MNHEY and CDR2 SMNVEV (reference sequence). The CDR3 loop spans 15 amino acids. V was pared by 3 bases and J by 1 base, with 6 bases of the junction left unmatched. The CDR3 protein is CASSFTSEGSYEQYF. The CDR3 DNA reads TGTGCCAGCAGTTTTACTAGCGAGGGATCCTACGAGCAGTACTTC.

The chain is built from TRBV10-3 and TRBJ1-2, with 7 nucleotides matching TRBD1. The V and J ends lost 0 bases and 4 bases, in that order; junction bases with no gene match: 8. Per the germline V gene, CDR1 is ENHRY and CDR2 is SYGVKD. There are 16 residues in the CDR3. In DNA, the CDR3 is TGTGCCATCAGTGAGTCGAATGGCAGGGGGTTCTATGGCTACACCTTC. Its protein is CAISESNGRGFYGYTF.

This chain connects TRBV7-3 to TRBJ2-5; 11 bases line up with TRBD2. The CDR3 spans 17 residues. Trimming at V came to 1 base and at J to 1 base, leaving 5 bases not matched to a gene. Germline V gene lookup returns CDR1 SGHTA and CDR2 FQGTGA. CDR3 DNA sequence: TGTGCCAGCAGCTTAAAACTAGCGGGAGAGCTCCAAGAGACCCAGTACTTC. Protein: CASSLKLAGELQETQYF.

The chain is built from TRBV6-5 and TRBJ2-1, with TRBD2 matching 14 bases. The CDR3 length is 16 residues. Losses at the gene ends were 0 bases for V and 9 bases for J; bases not matched to a gene: 4. Germline-derived CDR1 and CDR2 are MNHEY and SVGAGI. CDR3 in amino acids: CASSYSTSGRAIEQFF. In DNA, the CDR3 is TGTGCCAGCAGTTACTCGACTAGCGGGAGGGCCATTGAGCAGTTCTTC.

The chain joins TRBV9 to TRBJ1-5; the D is unclear. With 2 bases removed from V and 0 bases from J, the gap between germline ends came to 9 bases. The CDR3 sequence is 15 residues long. Germline assignment: CDR1 SGDLS and CDR2 YYNGEE. CDR3 amino acids: CASSVNDISNQPQHF. DNA of the CDR3: TGTGCCAGCAGCGTGAACGACATTAGCAATCAGCCCCAGCATTTT. Full variable domain (outside the CDR3, taken from reference TRBV9 and TRBJ1-5): DSGVTQTPKHLITATGQRVTLRCSPRSGDLSVYWYQQSLDQGLQFLIQYYNGEERAKGNILERFSAQQFPDLHSELNLSSLELGDSALYFCASSVNDISNQPQHFGDGTRLSIL.

The chain carries TRBV4-1 and TRBJ2-1; a weak D match, TRBD1 (6 bases). Germline assignment: CDR1 MGHRA and CDR2 YSYEKL. The CDR3 totals 14 residues. Trimming cost V 4 bases and J 4 bases, with 11 bases left between them. The CDR3 protein is CASSPGDGYNEQFF. CDR3 coding DNA: TGCGCCAGCAGCCCAGGGGACGGATACAATGAGCAGTTCTTC.

The chain couples TRBV7-9 to TRBJ2-1, with a tentative D call TRBD2 (5 bases). Germline-derived CDR1 and CDR2 are SEHNR and FQNEAQ (reference sequence). Deletions cut 5 bases from V and 1 base from J, with 12 bases between. This CDR3 is 15 amino acids long. CDR3 residues: CASSPERSSYNEQFF. For the CDR3, the DNA is TGTGCCAGCAGCCCGGAGCGGAGTTCCTACAATGAGCAGTTCTTC.

This chain links TRBV28 with TRBJ1-1, with D tentatively TRBD1 (6 bases). The germline CDR1 and CDR2 sequences are MDHEN and SYDVKM. CDR3 length equals 17 residues. Trimming shortened V by 5 bases and J by 1 base, and 20 bases separated the two germline ends. The CDR3 protein is CASSVITGISSNTEAFF. The CDR3 coding sequence is TGTGCCAGCAGTGTAATTACAGGGATCTCGTCGAACACTGAAGCTTTCTTT.

The chain uses TRBV29-1 and TRBJ1-5, with unresolved D. Germline V CDR1 and CDR2: SQVTM, ANQGSEA. V was trimmed by 8 bases and J by 0 bases, leaving 8 bases between them. This CDR3 comprises 12 residues. CDR3 sequence reads: CSRYSSNQPQHF. Written as DNA, the CDR3 is TGCAGCAGATACAGTAGCAATCAGCCCCAGCATTTT.

The chain couples TRBV19 to TRBJ2-1, with TRBD2 identical over 10 bases. V dropped 7 bases and J dropped 5; count of bases not matched to a gene: 8. The germline CDR1 and CDR2 sequences are LNHDA and SQIVND (reference sequence). There are 15 residues in the CDR3. Here the CDR3 DNA reads TGTGCCAGTACTTCTACTAGCGGGGCGAACAATGAGCAGTTCTTC. Its translation: CASTSTSGANNEQFF.

This sequence joins TRBV28 and TRBJ1-5, with a tentative D call TRBD1 (6 bases). Germline lookup yields CDR1 MDHEN and CDR2 SYDVKM. Trimming removed 3 bases at V and 0 bases at J, with 15 bases between. The length of the CDR3 is 17 residues. The CDR3: CASSLVTGSNSNQPQHF. The CDR3 DNA follows: TGTGCCAGCAGTTTGGTGACAGGATCTAATAGCAATCAGCCCCAGCATTTT.

The genes are TRBV9 and TRBJ2-5, with 7 nucleotides matching TRBD1. J gave up 7 bases and V 3 bases, and 9 bases lay outside the gene matches. The germline V gene encodes CDR1 SGDLS and CDR2 YYNGEE. This CDR3 is 14 amino acids long. CDR3: CASSAPGTEGTQYF. In nucleotides, the CDR3 is TGTGCCAGCAGCGCCCCCGGGACAGAGGGGACCCAGTACTTC.

V gene TRBV7-2 combines with J gene TRBJ2-3; 8 positions match TRBD2. Germline CDR1 reads SGHTA; CDR2 reads FQGNSA. The CDR3 is 17 amino acids. V lost 1 base, J lost 2 bases, and 8 bases stayed unmatched. The DNA of the CDR3 is TGTGCCAGCAGCTTAGGAGCCGGGAGGGCCTCCACAGATACGCAGTATTTT. Its translation: CASSLGAGRASTDTQYF.

This chain links TRBV21-1 with TRBJ1-1; the table's D call, TRBD1, was not checked against the DNA. TRBV21-1 corresponds to a pseudogene. This CDR3 has 13 residues. Here the CDR3 reads CASSPAQGCRAFF. The CDR3 coding sequence is TGTGCCAGCAGCCCCGCACAGGGTTGTAGAGCTTTCTTT.

V usage is TRBV7-3 and J usage is TRBJ1-6; no firm D call. The CDR3 spans 12 residues. In germline, CDR1 is SGHTA, CDR2 FQGTGA. The V end was cut by 5 bases, the J end by 6 bases, with 5 bases between. The CDR3 nucleotides read TGTGCCAGCAGCACCGGTAATTCACCCCTCCACTTT. This encodes CASSTGNSPLHF.

DNA of the CDR3: TGTGCCAGCCGGGGGGAGGGGGTGAACACCGGGGAGCTGTTTTTT. Translated: CASRGEGVNTGELFF. The chain recombines TRBV6-6 with TRBJ2-2; D might be TRBD2 (7 bases). The CDR3 runs 15 residues. V was cut by 8 bases and J by 1 base, with 14 bases left in between. Germline V gene data show CDR1 as MNHNY and CDR2 as SVGAGI (reference sequence).

This chain uses TRBV18 with TRBJ2-1; no clear D gene. CDR1 and CDR2 from the germline V gene are KGHSH and LQKENI. V was clipped by 1 base and J by 5 bases, with 6 bases between them. This CDR3 is built from 13 residues. The CDR3 DNA follows: TGTGCCAGCTCACCACTTCGAGACAATGAGCAGTTCTTC. Its translation is CASSPLRDNEQFF.

This sequence joins TRBV4-2 and TRBJ1-1, with 7 bases aligning to TRBD1. Germline V gene sequence: CDR1 LGHNA, CDR2 YNFKEQ. V gave up 4 bases and J gave up 1 base; unmatched junction bases: 18. The CDR3 loop spans 19 amino acids. CDR3 amino acids: CASSLHPQQLGGKNTEAFF. The CDR3 DNA is TGTGCCAGCAGCCTGCACCCCCAGCAGTTAGGGGGCAAGAACACTGAAGCTTTCTTT.

The chain joins TRBV4-1 to TRBJ2-7; D uncertain. Germline V gene lookup returns CDR1 MGHRA and CDR2 YSYEKL. CDR3 length: 13 amino acids. Trimming removed 0 bases from V and 6 bases from J, with 9 bases in between. This chain's CDR3 is CASSQDISPEQYF. CDR3 coding DNA: TGCGCCAGCAGCCAAGATATTTCCCCCGAGCAGTACTTC.

The rearrangement joins TRBV28 to TRBJ2-3; 9 bases are shared with TRBD2. This CDR3 contains 16 residues. Germline V gene lookup returns CDR1 MDHEN and CDR2 SYDVKM. The ends lost 6 bases at V and 4 bases at J; junction bases unmatched: 11. This CDR3 is CASRPQGLAGADTQYF. In DNA, the CDR3 is TGTGCCAGCAGGCCCCAGGGACTAGCTGGGGCAGATACGCAGTATTTT.

The V and J genes are TRBV7-2 and TRBJ1-3, with 8 positions matching TRBD1. CDR1 SGHTA and CDR2 FQGNSA come from the germline V gene. The CDR3 is 15 residues long. With 5 bases clipped from V and 4 bases from J, the junction kept 7 bases outside the gene matches. In DNA form, the CDR3 reads TGTGCCAGCAGCCAGGACAGGGAAGCCGGAAACACCATATATTTT. It yields the protein CASSQDREAGNTIYF. Using reference TRBV7-2 and TRBJ1-3 for the parts outside the CDR3, the full variable domain is GAGVSQSPSNKVTEKGKDVELRCDPISGHTALYWYRQSLGQGLEFLIYFQGNSAPDKSGLPSDRFSAERTGGSVSTLTIQRTQQEDSAVYLCASSQDREAGNTIYFGEGSWLTVV.

The rearrangement uses TRBV7-2 and TRBJ2-7; 12 positions agree with TRBD2. V lost 6 bases, J lost 5 bases, and 8 bases stayed unmatched. Germline assignment: CDR1 SGHTA and CDR2 FQGNSA. This CDR3 has 15 residues. The CDR3, as DNA: TGTGCCAGCAGACCCGGACTAGCGGGGATCAACGAGCAGTACTTC. Its translation: CASRPGLAGINEQYF.

V and J are TRBV30 and TRBJ2-2; 9 positions match TRBD1. The CDR3 sequence is 14 residues long. Trimming cost V 3 bases and J 3 bases; bases outside gene matches: 2. The germline V gene has CDR1 GTSNPN and CDR2 SVGIG (reference sequence). For the CDR3, the DNA is TGTGCCTGGAGGGGGACAGGGCACACCGGGGAGCTGTTTTTT. This gives the protein CAWRGTGHTGELFF.

This clone was counted a single time. The chain recombines TRBV30 with TRBJ1-5; no clear D gene. Germline V gene lookup returns CDR1 GTSNPN and CDR2 SVGIG (reference sequence). This CDR3 comprises 14 residues. Trimming shortened V by 0 bases and J by 3 bases, and 9 bases separated the two germline ends. The DNA of the CDR3 is TGTGCCTGGAGTGTAGAGGGAAACAATCAGCCCCAGCATTTT. Encoded protein: CAWSVEGNNQPQHF.